This TCR beta chain was captured by sequencing in a study of T cells in Graves' hyperthyroidism and ophthalmopathy. The CDR3 loop spans 15 amino acids. Germline assignment: CDR1 SNHLY and CDR2 FYNNEI. V was trimmed by 7 bases and J by 2 bases, leaving 18 bases between them. This clonotype was detected many times. Its antigen is not identified. TCR beta CDR3 regions were amplified from RNA. Using the HTBI primer set, a first-round RT-PCR was run on the TCR CDR3. MiXCR was run by TCRdb on the multiplex PCR reads, yielding one entry per CDR3 protein. The sample consists of 300,000 to 350,000 distinct CDR3 sequences, about 15% of them appearing once. Study observations and caveats: Model output signaled ophthalmopathy a median about seven months ahead of onset.

Sequenced: blood. This chain connects TRBV2 to TRBJ2-7; D is possibly TRBD1 (6 bases). This sequence originates from a woman in her twenties or thirties with Graves' hyperthyroidism. CDR3 in amino acids: CASTEDSQLTYEQYF. As DNA, the CDR3 is TGTGCCAGCACTGAGGACAGTCAACTTACCTACGAGCAGTACTTC. The full variable domain, with the rest looked up from reference TRBV2 and TRBJ2-7, is EPEVTQTPSHQVTQMGQEVILRCVPISNHLYFYWYRQILGQKVEFLVSFYNNEISEKSEIFDDQFSVERPDGSNFTLKIRSTKLEDSAMYFCASTEDSQLTYEQYFGPGTRLTVT.